This entry features one T cell receptor (beta chain) sequence. The sample comes from a study of blood T cell repertoires in COVID-19. Across the study: COVID-19 samples, acute and convalescent, were from the United States, Italy and Spain. In each case, the material was cDNA or gDNA derived from T cells, B-cell-depleted T cells, or PBMCs.

The data were produced by immunoSEQ multiplex PCR, yet TCRdb's version contains in-frame clones alone and is incomplete. Seen here are about 290,000 clones, roughly nine tenths observed once, and the top ten hold around 10%. During active infection, Seattle patients enrolled and were then monitored through disease. The CDR3 totals 13 residues. Germline CDR1 SGHRS, CDR2 YFSETQ. V was clipped by 1 base and J by 4 bases, with 8 bases between them. The gene calls are TRBV5-1 and TRBJ1-2; D remains ambiguous. The origin of this receptor is a woman in her 30s with COVID-19, enrolled during active disease. The material sequenced was peripheral blood. The CDR3 bases are TGCGCCAGCAGCTTGATAGTCTCCTATGGCTACACCTTC. Translating it yields CASSLIVSYGYTF.